This T cell receptor beta chain is drawn from a study of blood T cell repertoires in COVID-19. In the study overall: T cells, B-cell-depleted T cells, or PBMCs supplied cDNA or gDNA.

Trimming shortened V by 4 bases and J by 7 bases, and 18 bases separated the two germline ends. Germline V gene sequence: CDR1 SGHRS, CDR2 YFSETQ. The CDR3 is made up of 15 amino acids. Authors' processing steps: Counts of nucleated cells, estimated from reference gene primer amplification, were obtained. Sequencing was performed with immunoSEQ multiplex PCR; in TCRdb, only in-frame clones are kept and a portion is missing. V, J and clone size derive from that table, while D and trimming were established from the DNA sequence. The sample yields about 150,000 clones, roughly 83% seen once. The chain is built from TRBV5-1 and TRBJ2-1; D is possibly TRBD2 (7 bases). The source is a woman aged 55-75 years with acute or convalescent COVID-19. The sample taken for sequencing was peripheral blood. The DNA for the CDR3 is TGCGCCAGCAGCCGCGGGGGCCCCTTATGGAATGAGCAGTTCTTC. This codes for CASSRGGPLWNEQFF.